A selection of T cell receptor beta chains follows, all from one sample in a study of control samples from healthy donors and cancer patients. Some clones are missing from TCRdb's copy, which holds only in-frame ones; the method was immunoSEQ multiplex PCR. There are fewer than 90,000 clones in the sample; more than 70% occur only once, and 5.7% lies in the top ten. The sample taken for sequencing was blood. Receptors were obtained from a woman aged 45-59 years in good health. The CDR3 runs from the conserved cysteine through the conserved F or W. The D gene is left open where the match is weak. Clone size is shown for a subset of rows, as once, few, many or a class of expanded clone.

CDR3nt	CDR3aa	d_gene	abundance	v_gene	j_gene
TGTGCCAGCAGTTTTCAGGGGGGGCAGAACACCGGGGAGCTGTTTTTT	CASSFQGGQNTGELFF	NA	NA	TRBV6-6	TRBJ2-2
TGTGCCAGCAGGCGGGAGGTTGCGGTTACCCAGTACTTC	CASRREVAVTQYF	TRBD2	few	TRBV2	TRBJ2-5
TGTGCCAGCAGCCAAGAAGGCAGGAAAGTTCAGCCCCAGCATTTT	CASSQEGRKVQPQHF	NA	NA	TRBV4-2	TRBJ1-5
TGTGCCAGTAGCCACCCACCAGGGACAGGGATATATTTT	CASSHPPGTGIYF	TRBD1	NA	TRBV19	TRBJ1-3
TGTGCCAGCAGCTTGAGGGTCACAGGGAAAACCTACGAGCAGTACTTC	CASSLRVTGKTYEQYF	NA	NA	TRBV5-6	TRBJ2-7
TGTGCCACCCGGACCCGACAAACCCTTTATGGCTACACCTTC	CATRTRQTLYGYTF	NA	NA	TRBV19	TRBJ1-2
TGTGCCAGCAGCTTAGATGGGCCTTCCTACAATGAGCAGTTCTTC	CASSLDGPSYNEQFF	NA	NA	TRBV11-3	TRBJ2-1
TGTGCCAGCAGTTTGGAGCAGTTATACAATGAGCAGTTCTTC	CASSLEQLYNEQFF	NA	NA	TRBV28	TRBJ2-1
TGTGCCAGTAGTATGGACAGGACCCATGGCTACACCTTC	CASSMDRTHGYTF	TRBD1	NA	TRBV19	TRBJ1-2
TGTGCCAGCAGCTTAGATAGGACAGGGAGAACGCAGTATTTT	CASSLDRTGRTQYF	TRBD1	NA	TRBV11-2	TRBJ2-3
TGTGCCAGCAGCCAACCGACAGGACAGAACTATGGCTACACCTTC	CASSQPTGQNYGYTF	NA	NA	TRBV4-2	TRBJ1-2
TGCGCCAGCAGCTCCAACTTCGGGCGGGCTAGCACAGATACGCAGTATTTT	CASSSNFGRASTDTQYF	NA	NA	TRBV5-1	TRBJ2-3
TGTGCCAGCGGGATTTCACAGAACACTGAAGCTTTCTTT	CASGISQNTEAFF	NA	NA	TRBV12-3/TRBV12-4	TRBJ1-1
TGTGCCAGCAGCTTATACCGGGGTGAAAAACTGTTTTTT	CASSLYRGEKLFF	NA	NA	TRBV7-6	TRBJ1-4
TGTGCCACCAGTCGACAGGGGGCCGATGGCTACACCTTC	CATSRQGADGYTF	TRBD1	NA	TRBV24-1	TRBJ1-2
TGTGCCTGGAGTCGGGACAGGGGAAAAGCTTTCTTT	CAWSRDRGKAFF	TRBD1	NA	TRBV30	TRBJ1-1
TGTGCCACCCGGGACTTCACCTCTAATGAAAAACTGTTTTTT	CATRDFTSNEKLFF	NA	NA	TRBV2	TRBJ1-4
TGTGCCTGGAGTTTGGGTGGGAGTGAAAAACTGTTTTTT	CAWSLGGSEKLFF	NA	NA	TRBV30	TRBJ1-4
TGTGCCGGCAGTGAAGGCAGTATGAACACTGAAGCTTTCTTT	CAGSEGSMNTEAFF	NA	NA	TRBV25-1	TRBJ1-1
TGTGCCAGCAGTGAAAATACGGGCGATCAGCCCCAGCATTTT	CASSENTGDQPQHF	NA	NA	TRBV2	TRBJ1-5
TGTGCCAGCAGCTTACCAGAATTGATGAACACTGAAGCTTTCTTT	CASSLPELMNTEAFF	NA	NA	TRBV7-9	TRBJ1-1
TGTGCCAGCAGTGAACTGCGGGGGGAGACCCAGTACTTC	CASSELRGETQYF	TRBD2	NA	TRBV6-1	TRBJ2-5
TGTGCCAGCAGCTTAGTTAGATCCTACAATGAGCAGTTCTTC	CASSLVRSYNEQFF	NA	once	TRBV11-2	TRBJ2-1
TGTGCCAGCTCACCATCCCTTGGACAGGGCACTGAAAAACTGTTTTTT	CASSPSLGQGTEKLFF	TRBD1	NA	TRBV18	TRBJ1-4
TGTGCCAGCAGCCAAATAACGACAGGGGGCTACGAGCAGTACTTC	CASSQITTGGYEQYF	TRBD1	NA	TRBV3-1/TRBV3-2	TRBJ2-7
TGTGCCAGCAGCCAAGGAGGTTTCAACGAGCAGTACTTC	CASSQGGFNEQYF	NA	NA	TRBV14	TRBJ2-7
TGTGCCAGCAGCCCCCCGGGACACCATTACACCGGGGAGCTGTTTTTT	CASSPPGHHYTGELFF	NA	few	TRBV28	TRBJ2-2
TGTGCCAGCATAGCATCACAAAAAAACACTGAAGCTTTCTTT	CASIASQKNTEAFF	NA	NA	TRBV6-5	TRBJ1-1
TGCGCCAGCAGCCAAGAGTCCAGCGGAGGAGGGAAAGATACGCAGTATTTT	CASSQESSGGGKDTQYF	NA	NA	TRBV4-1	TRBJ2-3
TGTGCCAGCAGCCACAGAGGCCTAGCGGGCTACAATGAGCAGTTCTTC	CASSHRGLAGYNEQFF	TRBD2	NA	TRBV14	TRBJ2-1
TGTGCCAGCAGCTTTAGCGGGGGGGCAAGGGATACGCAGTATTTT	CASSFSGGARDTQYF	TRBD2	NA	TRBV13	TRBJ2-3
TGCGCCAGCAGCTTAACAGGGACGGAAAATTCACCCCTCCACTTT	CASSLTGTENSPLHF	NA	NA	TRBV5-1	TRBJ1-6
TGCAGCGTATCCCAAGGGGACTATGGCTACACCTTC	CSVSQGDYGYTF	NA	NA	TRBV29-1	TRBJ1-2
TGTGCCAGCAGTGGATCCAGGGTCGATCAGCCCCAGCATTTT	CASSGSRVDQPQHF	NA	NA	TRBV2	TRBJ1-5
TGTGCCAGCAGCGCCGGGACTAGCCAGTATTTT	CASSAGTSQYF	TRBD2	NA	TRBV7-2	TRBJ2-3
TGTGCCAGCCAAACGATTAGCGGGGGAACCGGGGAGCTGTTTTTT	CASQTISGGTGELFF	TRBD2	once	TRBV25-1	TRBJ2-2
TGTGCCAGCAGCTTAGCTCGACGGGGGGGGCTGTTTTTT	CASSLARRGGLFF	TRBD2	few	TRBV7-2	TRBJ2-2
TGTGCCAGCAGCCCGGAGGAGGGGTGGGGGCGAACGCGAAAGTTCTTC	CASSPEEGWGRTRKFF	NA	NA	TRBV14	TRBJ2-1
TGTGCCAGCAGTCTAGTCGGTAATGGCTACACCTTC	CASSLVGNGYTF	NA	NA	TRBV11-2	TRBJ1-2
TGTGCCAGCCACCCAGGGACTTCATCCTACGAGCAGTACTTC	CASHPGTSSYEQYF	NA	NA	TRBV6-6	TRBJ2-7
TGTGCCAGCAGCTTAGTCCCGAGCTACGAGCAGTACTTC	CASSLVPSYEQYF	NA	NA	TRBV7-2	TRBJ2-7